This entry is about one T cell receptor beta chain. Its target is unknown. The sample originates from a study of T cell responses to AZD1222 COVID-19 vaccine. General study findings and limits: Mostly white British, mostly female donors; authors suggested clonal diversity may be underestimated.

TCRdb's copy holds only in-frame clones and misses some; the assay was immunoSEQ multiplex PCR. The table includes around 170,000 clones, about 93% detected once. Sequenced material: peripheral blood, taken 28 days after the second AZD1222 dose. The sequence derives from an adult who received the AZD1222 COVID-19 vaccine.

The CDR3 coding sequence is TGTGCCAGCAGTGTCTGGCGGGGCTCCACAGATACGCAGTATTTT. Amino acids: CASSVWRGSTDTQYF. The J gene is TRBJ2-3, the V gene TRBV2; tentative D call: TRBD2 (6 bases). The germline V and J ends were trimmed by 4 bases and 2 bases, with 13 bases remaining between them. The germline gives CDR1 SNHLY, CDR2 FYNNEI. There are 15 residues in the CDR3.